These 29 T cell receptor beta chains were sequenced from one sample in a study of CD8 T cells in ankylosing spondylitis listed by TCRdb under 2017. Receptors were amplified or captured by 5' RACE. The instrument given in TCRdb is Illumina HiSeq 2500. The public reads were run again by TCRdb, first through fastp at Q25 and then through MiXCR, and only productive beta chains were kept. CDR3 protein sequences are deduplicated, and each keeps its most common genes and DNA. This sample has under 250,000 distinct CDR3 sequences in its table, and roughly a third of those were observed once. The ten largest account for approximately 4% of the sample. The sequencing input was blood, either unsorted or a sorted T cell fraction (not recorded which). These TCRs come from a male donor with ankylosing spondylitis or in good health (not recorded which).

This chain joins TRBV19 and TRBJ2-3, with D possibly being TRBD1 (6 bases). The CDR3 is 13 amino acids. The V gene lost 4 bases and the J gene lost 6 bases, with 11 bases spanning the gap. CDR1 is LNHDA, CDR2 SQIVND, per germline (reference sequence). CDR3 nucleotides: TGTGCCAGTAGTACACAGGGAGTGGATACGCAGTATTTT. Amino acid sequence: CASSTQGVDTQYF.

J is TRBJ2-5 and V is TRBV15; 8 bases agree with TRBD1. Trimming removed 5 bases from V and 1 base from J; junction bases left unmatched: 6. This CDR3 is built from 15 residues. Germline V gene sequence: CDR1 LNHNV, CDR2 YYDKDF (reference sequence). CDR3 nucleotides: TGTGCCACCAGCCTGGACAGGGCAACCCAAGAGACCCAGTACTTC. Its translation: CATSLDRATQETQYF. The whole variable domain, remainder taken from reference TRBV15 and TRBJ2-5, is DAMVIQNPRYQVTQFGKPVTLSCSQTLNHNVMYWYQQKSSQAPKLLFHYYDKDFNNEADTPDNFQSRRPNTSFCFLDIRSPGLGDTAMYLCATSLDRATQETQYFGPGTRLLVL.

The chain is built from TRBV5-4 and TRBJ2-5; 7 nucleotides agree with TRBD2. Germline lookup yields CDR1 SGHNT and CDR2 YYREEE (reference sequence). The trim removed 0 bases at V and 5 bases at J, leaving 4 bases unmatched. The CDR3 is made up of 14 amino acids. CDR3 residues: CASSLEGLEETQYF. Here the CDR3 DNA reads TGTGCCAGCAGCTTGGAAGGACTAGAGGAGACCCAGTACTTC.

This clonotype was seen just once. This chain connects TRBV11-2 to TRBJ2-3, with D possibly TRBD2 on 7 matching bases. This CDR3 has 20 amino acids. The V gene's germline CDR1 is SGHAT and CDR2 FQNNGV. Deletions cut 1 base from V and 3 bases from J, with 26 bases between. The CDR3: CASSLVGEWRGPQHTDTQYF. CDR3 DNA sequence: TGTGCCAGCAGCTTAGTAGGGGAGTGGCGGGGGCCCCAGCATACAGATACGCAGTATTTT.

This clonotype was detected a few times. V usage is TRBV15 and J usage is TRBJ2-3, with D possibly TRBD1 on 5 matching bases. From germline, CDR1 is LNHNV and CDR2 YYDKDF (reference sequence). This CDR3 spans 14 amino acids. Trimming removed 0 bases at V and 4 bases at J, with 8 bases between. Here the CDR3 DNA reads TGTGCCACCAGCAGAGACGTGGGGCCAGATACGCAGTATTTT. Residues: CATSRDVGPDTQYF.

V and J are TRBV27 and TRBJ1-1; possibly TRBD1 for D (5 bases). V was trimmed by 5 bases and J by 10 bases, leaving 14 bases between them. This CDR3 spans 12 amino acids. Germline lookup yields CDR1 MNHEY and CDR2 SMNVEV (reference sequence). The CDR3 region is CASSTGAVAAFF. The CDR3 coding sequence is TGTGCCAGCAGTACAGGAGCCGTTGCAGCTTTCTTT.

The chain couples TRBV7-9 to TRBJ1-2; perhaps TRBD1 as D (5 bases). Per germline, CDR1 SEHNR and CDR2 FQNEAQ (reference sequence). Deletions cut 5 bases from V and 5 bases from J, with 12 bases between. This CDR3 contains 13 residues. This CDR3 reads CASSPETGYGYTF. Here the CDR3 DNA reads TGTGCCAGCAGCCCGGAAACAGGTTATGGCTACACCTTC.

The genes are TRBV12-3 or TRBV12-4 and TRBJ1-1, with no clear D. The CDR3 contains 17 residues. V dropped 1 base and J dropped 5 bases, with 20 bases sitting between them. CDR3 nucleotide sequence: TGTGCCAGCAGTTTAGAAATATTTGGGAGGGCGAGGACTGAAGCTTTCTTT. Residues: CASSLEIFGRARTEAFF.

The chain joins TRBV12-3 or TRBV12-4 to TRBJ2-6; TRBD1 or TRBD2 may be the D gene (5 bases each). CDR3 length equals 15 residues. Trimming took 8 bases from V and 4 from J, leaving 15 bases between them. CDR3 sequence: CASAAGTSGANVLTF. The CDR3, as DNA: TGTGCCAGCGCCGCAGGGACCTCCGGGGCCAACGTCCTGACTTTC.

J is TRBJ2-7 and V is TRBV27, with 8 bases aligning to TRBD1. CDR1 and CDR2 from the germline V gene are MNHEY and SMNVEV (reference sequence). The CDR3 sequence is 14 residues long. The J segment lost 6 bases and the V segment lost 1 base, leaving 5 bases of the junction unmatched. CDR3: CASSLLGTGAEQYF. The CDR3 nucleotides are TGTGCCAGCAGTTTATTGGGGACAGGTGCCGAGCAGTACTTC.

This chain links TRBV5-1 with TRBJ1-6; a weak D match, TRBD1 (5 bases). The germline gives CDR1 SGHRS, CDR2 YFSETQ. V lost 4 bases, J lost 7 bases, and 15 bases lay in between. This CDR3 comprises 15 residues. The CDR3 nucleotides read TGCGCCAGCAGCCTGATGGGGCCGGGGAATTCACCCCTCCACTTT. Protein product: CASSLMGPGNSPLHF. Together with reference TRBV5-1 and TRBJ1-6, the CDR3 gives the full variable domain: KAGVTQTPRYLIKTRGQQVTLSCSPISGHRSVSWYQQTPGQGLQFLFEYFSETQRNKGNFPGRFSGRQFSNSRSEMNVSTLELGDSALYLCASSLMGPGNSPLHFGNGTRLTVT.

This clonotype showed up just a few times. The rearrangement links TRBV12-3 or TRBV12-4 to TRBJ2-3, with a tentative D call TRBD2 (5 bases). The CDR3 contains 17 residues. Trimming stripped 1 base from V and 2 bases from J, with 16 bases between. The CDR3 sequence is CASSLDYNEGATDTQYF. In nucleotides, the CDR3 is TGTGCCAGCAGTTTAGATTATAATGAGGGTGCCACAGATACGCAGTATTTT.

The chain joins TRBV10-3 to TRBJ2-1; D possibly corresponds to TRBD2 (6 bases). This CDR3 is built from 11 residues. Germline values: CDR1 ENHRY, CDR2 SYGVKD. The V end lost 6 bases, the J end lost 8 bases, and 8 bases lay between the germline ends. The CDR3 spells CAISRRDEQFF. As DNA, the CDR3 is TGTGCCATCAGCCGGAGGGATGAGCAGTTCTTC.

A few counts support this clonotype. The V gene is TRBV7-8, the J gene TRBJ2-3; tentative D call: TRBD2 (5 bases). There are 15 residues in the CDR3. Germline CDR1 and CDR2: SGHVS and FQNEAQ. Trimming stripped 5 bases from V and 1 base from J, with 13 bases between. CDR3 nucleotide sequence: TGTGCCAGCAGCCCCTCCTGGGGAGGCACAGATACGCAGTATTTT. Its protein product is CASSPSWGGTDTQYF. The variable domain in full, with the rest retrieved from reference TRBV7-8 and TRBJ2-3, is GAGVSQSPRYKVAKRGQDVALRCDPISGHVSLFWYQQALGQGPEFLTYFQNEAQLDKSGLPSDRFFAERPEGSVSTLKIQRTQQEDSAVYLCASSPSWGGTDTQYFGPGTRLTVL.

There are a few counts of this clonotype. The chain couples TRBV6-5 to TRBJ2-4; D not resolved. Between the trimmed V and J ends, which lost 2 bases and 2 bases, there was a span of 7 bases. The CDR3 spans 14 residues. CDR1 is MNHEY and CDR2 is SVGAGI in the germline V gene. The CDR3 coding sequence is TGTGCCAGCAGTTACGCGGCCACCAAAAACATTCAGTACTTC. This sequence encodes CASSYAATKNIQYF.

J is TRBJ2-7 and V is TRBV6-5; D may match TRBD1 or TRBD2 (5 bases each). The CDR3 totals 15 residues. Germline V CDR1 and CDR2: MNHEY, SVGAGI. V lost 0 bases and J 4 bases, leaving 13 bases between the germline ends. In DNA, the CDR3 is TGTGCCAGCAGTTACTCTGAGGGGCGCATATACGAGCAGTACTTC. It specifies CASSYSEGRIYEQYF.

This clonotype was observed at least ten times. The chain combines TRBV6-4 with TRBJ2-3, with 9 bases identical to TRBD2. The CDR3 contains 14 residues. The trim removed 4 bases at V and 4 bases at J, leaving 3 bases unmatched. Looked up from germline, CDR1 is MRHNA and CDR2 is SNTAGT. The DNA of the CDR3 is TGTGCCAGCAGTGCAGCGGGGGGAGCAGATACGCAGTATTTT. Its translation is CASSAAGGADTQYF.

This sequence joins TRBV29-1 and TRBJ2-7; D gene uncertain. The V end was cut by 4 bases, the J end by 2 bases, with 12 bases between. The CDR3 is made up of 13 amino acids. Germline CDR1 is SQVTM and CDR2 is ANQGSEA. The CDR3 sequence: CSVVTAEAYEQYF. DNA of the CDR3: TGCAGCGTTGTAACGGCAGAGGCCTACGAGCAGTACTTC.

The chain is built from TRBV20-1 and TRBJ2-3, with 16 bases lining up with TRBD2. V lost 7 bases and J lost 8; bases outside the gene matches: 12. Germline V gene data show CDR1 as DFQATT and CDR2 as SNEGSKA (reference sequence). The CDR3 is 16 amino acids. The CDR3 DNA is TGCAGTGGTACGGGACTAGCGGGGGGGCCTAGCGGTACGCAGTATTTT. This sequence encodes CSGTGLAGGPSGTQYF.

The genes are TRBV28 and TRBJ2-3, with TRBD1 identical over 7 bases. The CDR3 sequence is 14 residues long. Germline V gene sequence: CDR1 MDHEN, CDR2 SYDVKM. With 8 bases clipped from V and 0 bases from J, the junction kept 5 bases outside the gene matches. The CDR3 sequence: CASLHRGSTDTQYF. CDR3 DNA: TGTGCCAGCTTGCACAGGGGAAGCACAGATACGCAGTATTTT. The entire variable domain, with the rest obtained from reference TRBV28 and TRBJ2-3, is as follows: DVKVTQSSRYLVKRTGEKVFLECVQDMDHENMFWYRQDPGLGLRLIYFSYDVKMKEKGDIPEGYSVSREKKERFSLILESASTNQTSMYLCASLHRGSTDTQYFGPGTRLTVL.

The V gene is TRBV6-5, the J gene TRBJ2-6, with D possibly matching TRBD1 (5 bases). V shed 0 bases and J shed 4 bases, with 10 bases lying between them. CDR1 and CDR2 from the germline V gene are MNHEY and SVGAGI. The CDR3 consists of 16 residues. CDR3 residues: CASSYSGATGANVLTF. The CDR3 DNA reads TGTGCCAGCAGTTACTCAGGGGCAACAGGGGCCAACGTCCTGACTTTC.

This clonotype has a handful of counts. This rearrangement joins TRBV2 to TRBJ2-7; TRBD1 agrees at 8 bases. J gave up 3 bases and V 6 bases, and 7 bases lay outside the gene matches. The CDR3 consists of 14 residues. Germline loops: CDR1 SNHLY, CDR2 FYNNEI. CDR3 protein: CASSFDRGDYEQYF. In DNA form, the CDR3 reads TGTGCCAGCAGCTTCGACAGGGGAGACTACGAGCAGTACTTC.

This clonotype showed up just a few times. The chain combines TRBV27 with TRBJ2-7, with unresolved D. V was cut by 1 base and J by 0 bases, with 10 bases left in between. Germline CDR1 is MNHEY and CDR2 is SMNVEV (reference sequence). The CDR3 length is 15 residues. CDR3 residues: CASSLFGQSSYEQYF. The CDR3 DNA sequence: TGTGCCAGCAGTTTATTCGGGCAGAGCTCCTACGAGCAGTACTTC.

The gene calls are TRBV18 and TRBJ2-3; 10 positions match TRBD2. V lost 4 bases and J lost 0; bases outside the gene matches: 1. The CDR3 has 15 residues. The germline V gene has CDR1 KGHSH and CDR2 LQKENI. In nucleotides, the CDR3 is TGTGCCAGCTCACAACTAGCGGGGAGCACAGATACGCAGTATTTT. Its protein product is CASSQLAGSTDTQYF.

This clonotype has only a few counts. V gene TRBV12-3 or TRBV12-4 combines with J gene TRBJ1-2; D might be TRBD1 (6 bases). V was clipped by 8 bases and J by 8 bases, with 15 bases between them. The length of the CDR3 is 12 residues. CDR3 protein: CASSQGVNGYTF. In DNA form, the CDR3 reads TGTGCCAGCTCACAGGGAGTAAACGGCTACACCTTC.

The V and J genes are TRBV15 and TRBJ2-7, with D maybe TRBD2 (6 bases). The germline V gene encodes CDR1 LNHNV and CDR2 YYDKDF (reference sequence). The CDR3 is made up of 14 amino acids. V dropped 1 base and J dropped 2 bases, with 9 bases sitting between them. This chain's CDR3 is CATSRGAGPYEQYF. Here the CDR3 DNA reads TGTGCCACCAGCAGAGGGGCGGGACCCTACGAGCAGTACTTC.

This clonotype has more than one count but fewer than ten. The V and J genes are TRBV9 and TRBJ2-3; 9 bases match TRBD2. Trimming took 0 bases from V and 5 from J; bases not matched to a gene: 4. CDR3 size: 15 residues. The germline gives CDR1 SGDLS, CDR2 YYNGEE. CDR3 protein: CASSVGVAGEDTQYF. In nucleotides, the CDR3 is TGTGCCAGCAGCGTAGGGGTAGCGGGGGAAGATACGCAGTATTTT.

The CDR3 bases are TGTGCCACCAGCAGCGATGCCGGGAGGGTGGATGGCTACACCTTC. It yields the protein CATSSDAGRVDGYTF. The gene calls are TRBV15 and TRBJ1-2; unclear D gene. The length of the CDR3 is 15 residues. Germline CDR1 LNHNV, CDR2 YYDKDF (reference sequence). V lost 3 bases to trimming and J lost 6 bases, with 17 bases between them.

This clonotype was found a few times. The chain is built from TRBV6-5 and TRBJ2-1; D gene unclear. Per germline, CDR1 MNHEY and CDR2 SVGAGI. V shed 9 bases and J shed 6 bases, with 12 bases lying between them. This CDR3 contains 12 residues. The chain's CDR3 is CASYGISNEQFF. The CDR3 coding sequence is TGTGCCAGTTACGGTATCAGCAATGAGCAGTTCTTC.